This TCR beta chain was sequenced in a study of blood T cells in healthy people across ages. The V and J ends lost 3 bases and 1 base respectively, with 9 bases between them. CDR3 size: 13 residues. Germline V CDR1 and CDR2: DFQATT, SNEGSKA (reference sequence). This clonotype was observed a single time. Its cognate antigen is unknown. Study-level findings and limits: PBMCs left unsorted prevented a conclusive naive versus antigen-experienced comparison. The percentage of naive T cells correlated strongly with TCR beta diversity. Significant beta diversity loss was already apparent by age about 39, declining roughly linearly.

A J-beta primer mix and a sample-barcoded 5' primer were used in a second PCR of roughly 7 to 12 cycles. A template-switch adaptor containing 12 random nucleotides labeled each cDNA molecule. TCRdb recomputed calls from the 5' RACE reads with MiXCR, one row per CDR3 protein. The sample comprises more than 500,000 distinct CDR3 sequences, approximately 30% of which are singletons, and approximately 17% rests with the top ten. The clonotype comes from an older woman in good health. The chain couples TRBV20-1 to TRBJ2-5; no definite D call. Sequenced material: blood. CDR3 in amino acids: CSASAETQETQYF. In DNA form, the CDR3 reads TGCAGTGCTAGTGCGGAAACCCAAGAGACCCAGTACTTC.